This TCR beta chain appears in the sequencing data of a study of T and B cells in COVID-19 patients (TCRdb year 2020). Broadly, across the study: In this study, adaptive immunity was profiled in COVID-19 patients who either had active infection or had recovered, using TRB and IGH repertoire sequencing of peripheral blood. As many as 9 follow-up blood samples were taken per patient, and some of the samples covered different disease stages within the same individual. The recovered cohort included 19 patients who contributed fewer than 25 samples, and most of those patients had mild to moderate COVID-19 that was managed on an outpatient basis. In the active-infection cohort, about 60% of the roughly 20 patients were critically ill and required mechanical ventilation or ECMO. Over 7 million TCR sequences were analysed in a TCR and BCR sequence repository that covered about 35 patients and some 72 time points. For the repertoire analyses, the comparison was an age-matched reference group of roughly 37 healthy donors who were negative for COVID-19 antibodies. A couple of patients were in both the active and recovered cohorts because samples existed from active disease and from after recovery. Median age was about 34 years in the recovered cohort versus more than 65 years in the active-infection cohort. Of the approximately 22 patients in the active-infection cohort, 18 had comorbidities associated with unfavorable COVID-19 outcome. Overall results and qualifications from the work: The reported TCR clusters were said to need prospective validation before any clinical use. Few blood samples were available from mildly ill patients while symptoms were present, and early samples from severe cases were likewise scarce. A total of over 2,000 TCR clusters were exclusive to the recovered cohort, and 25 to 40 of those clusters were low-pGen clusters. The size of the cohort was considered insufficient for assessing HLA contributions to COVID-19 susceptibility or severity. TRBV/TRBJ gene usage was reported as strongly skewed in patients with COVID-19. Specific T cell subsets (CD4+/Treg/CD8+) and sorted SARS-CoV-2-responsive or tetramer+ T cells had not yet been sequenced, with those experiments still ongoing. TRB repertoires were highly clonal in active COVID-19, whereas diversity and richness at recovery rose above healthy donor levels.

About this clonotype: Its antigen is still unknown. The DNA is left out, because the CDR3 cannot be placed on it with certainty; the CDR3 is given as TCRdb lists it.

TRB repertoires were amplified from 250-500 ng of genomic DNA extracted from blood. According to the germline V gene, CDR1 reads MNHEY and CDR2 reads SVGEGT. The CDR3 has 15 amino acids, counting the end cysteine and phenylalanine. The listed sequencing device is Illumina MiSeq. TRB rearrangements were amplified by multiplex PCR with BIOMED2 TRB-A/B primer pools. Illumina-compatible adapters and 7-nucleotide sample barcodes were attached to the amplicons through two consecutive PCRs. All library PCRs used Phusion HS II polymerase. Amplicons were gel-purified with the NucleoSpin Gel and PCR Clean-up kit, quantified on Qubit, and pooled at about 4 nM. Before Illumina next-generation sequencing, the quality of the amplicon pool was assessed on an Agilent 2100 Bioanalyzer. As for the authors' bioinformatics: TRB rearrangements were annotated with MiXCR 3.0.8 using the default MiXCR reference library. Non-productive reads and sequences with fewer than 2 reads were removed, and every unique CDR3 nucleotide sequence was treated as one clone. Clonality, diversity, richness and V-J gene usage were calculated in R 3.5.1. GLIPH2 was used to cluster TCRs by CDR3 similarity, and OLGA was used to calculate generation probabilities. Only GLIPH2 clusters containing at least four unique TCR clonotypes present in at least three individuals were kept. TCRdb's own reprocessing of the public reads used fastp at Q25 and MiXCR and kept productive beta chains. Entries are consolidated by CDR3 protein sequence, retaining the most common genes and DNA. TCRdb assigned the V and J calls; the authors' analysis was not used. This sample gives about 16,000 distinct CDR3 sequences in total; roughly 29% of them show up just once. Of the sample, approximately 3.3% falls within the top ten clones.

The clonotype comes from a human donor who had recovered from COVID-19. Sequenced material: blood. The sequence links TRBV6-2 or TRBV6-3 to TRBJ1-4. CDR3 reads: CASSSSMGQHEKLFF.